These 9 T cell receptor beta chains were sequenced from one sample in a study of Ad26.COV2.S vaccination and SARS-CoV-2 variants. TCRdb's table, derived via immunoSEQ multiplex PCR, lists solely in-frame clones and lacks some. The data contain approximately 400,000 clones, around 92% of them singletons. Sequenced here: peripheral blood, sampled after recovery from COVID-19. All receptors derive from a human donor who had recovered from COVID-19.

The CDR3 here is CASSRTSGGDYEQYF. CDR3 nucleotides: TGTGCCAGCAGCCGGACTAGCGGGGGGGACTACGAGCAGTACTTC. The rearrangement joins TRBV2 to TRBJ2-7, with 15 bases that match TRBD2. This CDR3 contains 15 residues. The germline CDR1 and CDR2 sequences are SNHLY and FYNNEI. V shed 6 bases, J shed 3 bases, and the junction held 3 bases outside the gene matches.

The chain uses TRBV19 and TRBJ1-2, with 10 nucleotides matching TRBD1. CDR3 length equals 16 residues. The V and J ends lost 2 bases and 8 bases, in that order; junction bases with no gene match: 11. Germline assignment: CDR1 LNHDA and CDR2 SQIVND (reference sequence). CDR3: CASSINPGQGIYGYTF. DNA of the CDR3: TGTGCCAGTAGTATAAATCCGGGACAGGGGATCTACGGCTACACCTTC.

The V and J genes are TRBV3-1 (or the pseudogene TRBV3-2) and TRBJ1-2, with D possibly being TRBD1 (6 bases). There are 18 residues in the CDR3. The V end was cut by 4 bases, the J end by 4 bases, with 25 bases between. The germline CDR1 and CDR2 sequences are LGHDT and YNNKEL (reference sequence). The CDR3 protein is CASSRQLWDTSGSYGYTF. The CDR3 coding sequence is TGTGCCAGCAGCCGCCAACTCTGGGACACCTCGGGGAGCTATGGCTACACCTTC.

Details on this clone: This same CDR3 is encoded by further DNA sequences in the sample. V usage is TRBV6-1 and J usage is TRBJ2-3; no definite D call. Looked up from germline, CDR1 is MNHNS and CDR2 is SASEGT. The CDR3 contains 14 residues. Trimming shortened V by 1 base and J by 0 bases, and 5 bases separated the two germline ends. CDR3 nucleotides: TGTGCCAGCAGTGAAGGGCCTAGCACAGATACGCAGTATTTT. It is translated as CASSEGPSTDTQYF.

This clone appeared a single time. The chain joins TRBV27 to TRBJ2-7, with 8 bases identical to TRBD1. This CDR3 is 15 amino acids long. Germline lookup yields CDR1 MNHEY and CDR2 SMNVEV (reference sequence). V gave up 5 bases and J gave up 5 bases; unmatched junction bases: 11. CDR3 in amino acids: CASSPTPDRAHEQYF. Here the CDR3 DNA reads TGTGCCAGCAGTCCAACACCGGACAGGGCCCACGAGCAGTACTTC.

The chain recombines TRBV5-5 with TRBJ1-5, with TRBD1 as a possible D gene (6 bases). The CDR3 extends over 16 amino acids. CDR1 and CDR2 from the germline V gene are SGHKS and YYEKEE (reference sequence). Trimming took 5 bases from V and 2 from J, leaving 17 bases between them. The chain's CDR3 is CASSSKGRGGNQPQHF. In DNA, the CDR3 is TGTGCCAGCAGTTCTAAAGGGAGGGGGGGCAATCAGCCCCAGCATTTT.

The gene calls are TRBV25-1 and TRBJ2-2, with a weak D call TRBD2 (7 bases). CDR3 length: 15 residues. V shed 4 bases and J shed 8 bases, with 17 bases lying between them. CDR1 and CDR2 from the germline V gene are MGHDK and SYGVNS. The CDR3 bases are TGTGCCAGCAGTGGCCGGAACGGGGGGCGAGGGGAGCTGTTTTTT. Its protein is CASSGRNGGRGELFF.

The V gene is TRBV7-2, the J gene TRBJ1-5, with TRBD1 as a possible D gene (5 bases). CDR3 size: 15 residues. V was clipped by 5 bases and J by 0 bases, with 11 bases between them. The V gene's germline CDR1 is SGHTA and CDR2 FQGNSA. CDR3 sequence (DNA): TGTGCCAGCAGCAGGGACGGGAATAGCAATCAGCCCCAGCATTTT. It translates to CASSRDGNSNQPQHF. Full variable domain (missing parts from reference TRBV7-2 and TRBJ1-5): GAGVSQSPSNKVTEKGKDVELRCDPISGHTALYWYRQSLGQGLEFLIYFQGNSAPDKSGLPSDRFSAERTGGSVSTLTIQRTQQEDSAVYLCASSRDGNSNQPQHFGDGTRLSIL.

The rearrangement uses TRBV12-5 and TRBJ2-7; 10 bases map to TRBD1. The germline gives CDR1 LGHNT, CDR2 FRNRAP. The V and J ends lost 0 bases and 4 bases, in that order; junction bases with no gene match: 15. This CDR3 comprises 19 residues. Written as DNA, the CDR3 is TGTGCTAGTGGTTTGGTCGTCCGGGACAGGGGACGCGCAGTGTACGAGCAGTACTTC. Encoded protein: CASGLVVRDRGRAVYEQYF.